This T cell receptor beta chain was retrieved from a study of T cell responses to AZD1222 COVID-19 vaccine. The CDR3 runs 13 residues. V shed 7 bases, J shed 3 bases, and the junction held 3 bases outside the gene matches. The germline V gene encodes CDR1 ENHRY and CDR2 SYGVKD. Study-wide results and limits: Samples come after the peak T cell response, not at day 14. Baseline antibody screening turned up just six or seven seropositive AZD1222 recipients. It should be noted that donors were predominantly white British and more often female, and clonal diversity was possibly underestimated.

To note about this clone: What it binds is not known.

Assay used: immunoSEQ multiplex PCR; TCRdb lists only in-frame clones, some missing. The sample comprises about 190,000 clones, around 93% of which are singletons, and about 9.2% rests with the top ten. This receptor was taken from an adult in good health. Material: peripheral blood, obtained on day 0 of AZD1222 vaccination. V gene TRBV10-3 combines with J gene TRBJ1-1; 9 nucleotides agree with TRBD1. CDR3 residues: CAITRDRDTEAFF. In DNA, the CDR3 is TGTGCCATCACCAGGGACAGGGACACTGAAGCTTTCTTT.